One sample yielded the 30 T cell receptor beta chains listed below, sequenced in a study of blood T cells in healthy people across ages. Primers used in a second PCR of about 7 to 11 cycles were a sample-barcoded 5' primer and a J-beta primer mix. MiXCR, applied by TCRdb to the 5' RACE reads, yields one record per CDR3 protein. The table shows roughly 500,000 distinct CDR3 sequences, with 27% occurring only once. Sequencing was carried out using blood. The origin of the receptors is a woman aged 70 to 79 in good health.

V is TRBV10-3 and J is TRBJ1-6, with a tentative D call TRBD1 (5 bases). CDR1 is ENHRY, CDR2 SYGVKD, per germline. This CDR3 has 14 residues. V lost 7 bases to trimming and J lost 10 bases, with 17 bases between them. In nucleotides, the CDR3 is TGTGCCATCAAGGAGGGAGGGGAGTACTCACCCCTCCACTTT. Translating it yields CAIKEGGEYSPLHF.

This clonotype was found a few times. V gene TRBV20-1 combines with J gene TRBJ1-2; perhaps TRBD1 as D (6 bases). The CDR3 covers 15 residues. Germline CDR1 DFQATT, CDR2 SNEGSKA (reference sequence). V lost 0 bases, J lost 3 bases, and 14 bases lay in between. As DNA, the CDR3 is TGCAGTGCTAGAGATCAAGGCGGGGGCGACTATGGCTACACCTTC. Encoded protein: CSARDQGGGDYGYTF.

Many counts were recorded for this clonotype. This chain uses TRBV20-1 with TRBJ2-3; D is ambiguous. The CDR3 length is 11 residues. The germline gives CDR1 DFQATT, CDR2 SNEGSKA (reference sequence). The V end lost 3 bases, the J end lost 2 bases, and 3 bases lay between the germline ends. The CDR3 reads CSARDTDTQYF. The DNA for the CDR3 is TGCAGTGCTAGGGACACAGATACGCAGTATTTT.

This clonotype was seen only a few times. At one end the junction does not follow the germline gene, possibly because of a read error. The chain links TRBV7-2 to TRBJ2-2, with 10 bases aligning to TRBD1. The germline V gene has CDR1 SGHTA and CDR2 FQGNSA. The CDR3 has 18 residues. The CDR3 DNA follows: TGTGCCAGCAGCCTAGCAGTCGGGACAGGGGTTAAGGCCGGGGAGCTGTTTTTT. This translates into CASSLAVGTGVKAGELFF.

V usage is TRBV7-9 and J usage is TRBJ2-5, with D perhaps matching TRBD1 or TRBD2 (5 bases each). Germline CDR1 reads SEHNR; CDR2 reads FQNEAQ (reference sequence). V dropped 7 bases and J dropped 5 bases, with 8 bases sitting between them. The CDR3 runs to 11 residues. The CDR3 reads CASTGSETQYF. The CDR3 nucleotides are TGTGCCAGCACAGGGAGCGAGACCCAGTACTTC.

The rearrangement joins TRBV7-9 to TRBJ2-1; tentatively, D is TRBD2 (6 bases). The V end was cut by 5 bases, the J end by 5 bases, with 13 bases between. Germline V gene lookup returns CDR1 SEHNR and CDR2 FQNEAQ (reference sequence). The CDR3 spans 14 residues. The CDR3 region has the DNA TGTGCCAGCAGCGCGGTGGGGACTCACAATGAGCAGTTCTTC. As protein: CASSAVGTHNEQFF.

This clonotype was picked up a small number of times. The genes are TRBV6-1 and TRBJ2-7, with 7 bases fitting TRBD1. Germline trimming cut 6 bases from V and 0 bases from J; bases unmatched to any gene: 8. Germline CDR1 MNHNS, CDR2 SASEGT. The CDR3 contains 15 residues. The chain's CDR3 is CASSPGQPLSYEQYF. The CDR3 nucleotides are TGTGCCAGCAGCCCGGGACAGCCGCTCTCCTACGAGCAGTACTTC.

This clonotype was seen a few times. The rearrangement uses TRBV6-2 or TRBV6-3 and TRBJ2-3; D is unresolved. V gave up 6 bases and J gave up 6 bases, with 13 bases separating them. Germline V gene sequence: CDR1 MNHEY, CDR2 SVGEGT. The CDR3 is 13 residues long. The CDR3 reads CASSQNTDDTQYF. The DNA for the CDR3 is TGTGCCAGCAGCCAAAATACCGATGATACGCAGTATTTT.

The chain carries TRBV11-2 and TRBJ2-1; D ambiguous. Germline CDR1 and CDR2: SGHAT and FQNNGV. The CDR3 covers 14 residues. The V end was cut by 3 bases, the J end by 7 bases, with 13 bases between. This CDR3 reads CASSLRRVGNEQFF. The CDR3 nucleotides are TGTGCCAGCAGCTTGCGGCGAGTTGGGAATGAGCAGTTCTTC.

In this sample, this clonotype turned up a few times. V and J are TRBV20-1 and TRBJ2-5; D perhaps matches TRBD2 (6 bases). Trimming removed 1 base from V and 5 bases from J, with 11 bases in between. The CDR3 length is 13 residues. Germline V CDR1 and CDR2: DFQATT, SNEGSKA (reference sequence). Here the CDR3 DNA reads TGCAGTGCTAGAGGTGGAGGGGTTGAGACCCAGTACTTC. The encoded protein is CSARGGGVETQYF.

V is TRBV6-5 and J is TRBJ2-7, with a weak D call TRBD1 (5 bases). The CDR3 runs 15 residues. Germline V gives CDR1 MNHEY, CDR2 SVGAGI. V shed 2 bases and J shed 3 bases, with 14 bases lying between them. CDR3 bases: TGTGCCAGCAGTTACCGCTCAGGGTCGTACTACGAGCAGTACTTC. It yields the protein CASSYRSGSYYEQYF.

This clonotype has a handful of counts. V gene TRBV12-3 or TRBV12-4 combines with J gene TRBJ2-7; D possibly matches TRBD1 or TRBD2 (5 bases each). Trimming left V 5 bases short and J 4 bases short, with 9 bases between. There are 12 residues in the CDR3. CDR3 bases: TGTGCCAGCAGTGATGGGGGATACGAGCAGTACTTC. It translates to CASSDGGYEQYF.

The V gene is TRBV20-1, the J gene TRBJ1-4; D is unclear. This CDR3 contains 14 residues. V gave up 6 bases and J gave up 7 bases, with 18 bases separating them. Germline V gene data show CDR1 as DFQATT and CDR2 as SNEGSKA (reference sequence). The CDR3 loop reads CSATDLTRFEKLFF. The CDR3 DNA reads as TGCAGTGCCACAGACCTGACGAGGTTTGAAAAACTGTTTTTT.

The V gene is TRBV27, the J gene TRBJ2-5; 8 nucleotides line up with TRBD1. The J call is doubtful: the DNA matches TRBJ2-7 better. Germline V CDR1 and CDR2: MNHEY, SMNVEV (reference sequence). The CDR3 sequence is 14 residues long. In DNA form, the CDR3 reads TGTGCCAGCAAGAGGAGGACAGGGCTTGACGAGCAGTACTTC. Amino acids: CASKRRTGLDEQYF.

This chain connects TRBV7-2 to TRBJ1-2, with TRBD1 matching 8 bases. V dropped 6 bases and J dropped 4; count of bases not matched to a gene: 4. CDR3 length equals 13 residues. Per the germline V gene, CDR1 is SGHTA and CDR2 is FQGNSA. The CDR3 reads CASRRTGFYGYTF. CDR3 in DNA: TGTGCCAGCAGGAGGACAGGGTTCTATGGCTACACCTTC.

As to this clonotype: The junction and the germline gene differ at one end; a read error may be behind it. The chain is built from TRBV7-9 and TRBJ2-5; unclear D gene. The germline V gene has CDR1 SEHNR and CDR2 FQNEAQ (reference sequence). CDR3 length: 12 residues. In nucleotides, the CDR3 is TGTGCCAACAGCTCCCCATGGGAGACCCAGTACTTC. Protein sequence: CANSSPWETQYF.

This clonotype was detected ten times or more. This sequence joins TRBV7-2 and TRBJ2-5, with no clear D. This CDR3 region has 11 residues. Trimming removed 5 bases from V and 4 bases from J, with 5 bases in between. Germline CDR1 and CDR2: SGHTA and FQGNSA. In DNA, the CDR3 is TGTGCCAGCAGCGTATCAGAGACCCAGTACTTC. It encodes CASSVSETQYF.

The chain recombines TRBV4-3 with TRBJ2-5; 7 nucleotides match TRBD2. CDR3 length: 17 amino acids. V shed 3 bases and J 4 bases; nucleotides not matched to a gene: 14. The germline V gene encodes CDR1 LGHNA and CDR2 YSLEER. CDR3: CASSQPPSAGESETQYF. CDR3 nucleotides: TGCGCCAGCAGCCAGCCCCCCTCCGCGGGGGAATCAGAGACCCAGTACTTC.

This clonotype was seen only a few times. The DNA of the CDR3 is TGCGCCAGCAGCTTGGCCGGGACAGGGAACCCCTATGGCTACACCTTC. The encoded protein is CASSLAGTGNPYGYTF. This chain links TRBV5-1 with TRBJ1-2, with TRBD1 identical over 9 bases. Trimming took 0 bases from V and 4 from J; bases not matched to a gene: 7. The CDR3 runs to 16 residues. Germline V gene lookup returns CDR1 SGHRS and CDR2 YFSETQ.

This clonotype was counted a few times. CDR3 residues: CASSRRGGTSNQPQHF. CDR3 DNA: TGTGCCAGCAGCCGAAGGGGGGGGACTAGCAATCAGCCCCAGCATTTT. The rearrangement joins TRBV7-2 to TRBJ1-5; D perhaps matches TRBD1 (6 bases). Germline CDR1 SGHTA, CDR2 FQGNSA. This CDR3 comprises 16 residues. Trimming cost V 5 bases and J 0 bases, with 14 bases left between them. The full variable domain, with the rest looked up from reference TRBV7-2 and TRBJ1-5, is GAGVSQSPSNKVTEKGKDVELRCDPISGHTALYWYRQSLGQGLEFLIYFQGNSAPDKSGLPSDRFSAERTGGSVSTLTIQRTQQEDSAVYLCASSRRGGTSNQPQHFGDGTRLSIL.

This clonotype is a singleton in its sample. The chain carries TRBV20-1 and TRBJ1-2; 9 nucleotides align to TRBD1. This CDR3 has 14 residues. Looked up from germline, CDR1 is DFQATT and CDR2 is SNEGSKA (reference sequence). V was pared by 3 bases and J by 0 bases, with 2 bases of the junction left unmatched. The CDR3 coding sequence is TGCAGTGCTAGGGGGACAGGGTCTAACTATGGCTACACCTTC. It yields the protein CSARGTGSNYGYTF.

This sequence joins TRBV5-1 and TRBJ1-4; D gene unclear. Trimming removed 6 bases from V and 6 bases from J, with 12 bases in between. The CDR3 is 13 residues long. Per the germline V gene, CDR1 is SGHRS and CDR2 is YFSETQ. The CDR3 here is CASKDATYEKLFF. The CDR3, as DNA: TGCGCCAGCAAAGACGCGACCTATGAAAAACTGTTTTTT.

Only a few counts were recorded for this clonotype. One end of the junction varies from germline; a read error may be responsible. The gene calls are TRBV15 and TRBJ2-3, with 9 positions matching TRBD2. Germline V gene lookup returns CDR1 LNHNV and CDR2 YYDKDF (reference sequence). The CDR3 totals 17 residues. Written as DNA, the CDR3 is TGCGCCACCAGCAGAGATATAGTAGCGGGGGCGACAGATACGCAGTATTTT. Translated, it gives CATSRDIVAGATDTQYF.

About this clonotype itself: The junction departs from the called germline gene at one end, perhaps through a read error. The CDR3 loop reads CSARQPGANALTF. In nucleotides, the CDR3 is TGCAGTGCTAGACAGCCCGGGGCCAACGCCCTGACTTTC. The V call is TRBV20-1, the J call TRBJ2-6; D could derive from TRBD1 or TRBD2 (5 bases each). The CDR3 has 13 amino acids. Looked up from germline, CDR1 is DFQATT and CDR2 is SNEGSKA (reference sequence).

Concerning this clonotype itself: At one boundary the junction diverges from the germline segment, which might be a read error. The V call is TRBV28, the J call TRBJ2-2, with D possibly matching TRBD2 (5 bases). The germline V gene encodes CDR1 MDHEN and CDR2 SYDVKM. There are 16 residues in the CDR3. The CDR3 spells CASSLEVRGGPGELFF. The CDR3 DNA reads as TGTGCCAGTAGTTTGGAAGTCAGAGGAGGCCCCGGGGAGCTGTTTTTT. The variable domain in full, completed from reference TRBV28 and TRBJ2-2, reads DVKVTQSSRYLVKRTGEKVFLECVQDMDHENMFWYRQDPGLGLRLIYFSYDVKMKEKGDIPEGYSVSREKKERFSLILESASTNQTSMYLCASSLEVRGGPGELFFGEGSRLTVL.

This clonotype showed up just a few times. The genes are TRBV7-2 and TRBJ1-2, with 10 bases lining up with TRBD1. This CDR3 is 17 amino acids long. Germline CDR1 SGHTA, CDR2 FQGNSA. The ends lost 6 bases at V and 4 bases at J; junction bases unmatched: 14. The CDR3 is CASSPPGQGPRGYGYTF. In DNA, the CDR3 is TGTGCCAGCAGTCCACCGGGACAGGGGCCGCGCGGCTATGGCTACACCTTC.

The V and J genes are TRBV5-1 and TRBJ2-1; 9 nucleotides align to TRBD2. V shed 5 bases, J shed 5 bases, and the junction held 11 bases outside the gene matches. CDR1 SGHRS and CDR2 YFSETQ come from the germline V gene. The CDR3 length is 16 residues. In DNA, the CDR3 is TGCGCCAGCAGACCCCCTAGCGGGATCACTAACAATGAGCAGTTCTTC. It yields the protein CASRPPSGITNNEQFF.

This clonotype was detected only once. The V call is TRBV2, the J call TRBJ2-4, with 8 bases lining up with TRBD2. This CDR3 region has 14 residues. The J segment lost 0 bases and the V segment lost 6 bases, leaving 1 base of the junction unmatched. Germline V gene sequence: CDR1 SNHLY, CDR2 FYNNEI. The CDR3 protein is CASRAGGAKNIQYF. The CDR3 bases are TGTGCCAGCAGGGCGGGGGGAGCCAAAAACATTCAGTACTTC.

The chain links TRBV10-3 to TRBJ1-5; maybe TRBD1 (5 bases). The CDR3 length is 13 residues. Germline CDR1 is ENHRY and CDR2 is SYGVKD. V was pared by 8 bases and J by 5 bases, with 13 bases between. The CDR3 nucleotides are TGTGCCATCTCTGAAGGGGCCGATCAGCCCCAGCATTTT. Translating it yields CAISEGADQPQHF.

The rearrangement joins TRBV30 to TRBJ2-6; D is possibly TRBD2 (5 bases). The V gene's germline CDR1 is GTSNPN and CDR2 SVGIG (reference sequence). The V end lost 1 base, the J end lost 7 bases, and 8 bases lay between the germline ends. The CDR3 totals 13 residues. The chain's CDR3 is CAWSAPGANVLTF. In nucleotides, the CDR3 is TGTGCCTGGAGTGCCCCGGGAGCCAACGTCCTGACTTTC.